This TCR beta chain was found in a study of T cell responses to AZD1222 COVID-19 vaccine. Study-wide points: Spike-wide vaccine-associated CD4 TCRs dominated at 160-218 and 743-854.

Clones were read by immunoSEQ multiplex PCR, and TCRdb kept only the in-frame ones, dropping some. The sample shows 66,000 or so clones, 79% of them seen only once. There are 15 residues in the CDR3. CDR1 is MNHEY and CDR2 is SVGAGI in the germline V gene. V lost 6 bases to trimming and J lost 5 bases; unmatched junction nucleotides: 10. Of note for this clone: Its specificity is not known.

The chain recombines TRBV6-5 with TRBJ1-5; 7 bases align to TRBD1. The receptor's source is an adult in good health. Sequenced material: peripheral blood, taken on day 0 of MenACWY control vaccination. The CDR3 loop reads CASSPTGLRDQPQHF. The CDR3 DNA sequence: TGTGCCAGCAGCCCGACAGGGTTACGGGATCAGCCCCAGCATTTT.